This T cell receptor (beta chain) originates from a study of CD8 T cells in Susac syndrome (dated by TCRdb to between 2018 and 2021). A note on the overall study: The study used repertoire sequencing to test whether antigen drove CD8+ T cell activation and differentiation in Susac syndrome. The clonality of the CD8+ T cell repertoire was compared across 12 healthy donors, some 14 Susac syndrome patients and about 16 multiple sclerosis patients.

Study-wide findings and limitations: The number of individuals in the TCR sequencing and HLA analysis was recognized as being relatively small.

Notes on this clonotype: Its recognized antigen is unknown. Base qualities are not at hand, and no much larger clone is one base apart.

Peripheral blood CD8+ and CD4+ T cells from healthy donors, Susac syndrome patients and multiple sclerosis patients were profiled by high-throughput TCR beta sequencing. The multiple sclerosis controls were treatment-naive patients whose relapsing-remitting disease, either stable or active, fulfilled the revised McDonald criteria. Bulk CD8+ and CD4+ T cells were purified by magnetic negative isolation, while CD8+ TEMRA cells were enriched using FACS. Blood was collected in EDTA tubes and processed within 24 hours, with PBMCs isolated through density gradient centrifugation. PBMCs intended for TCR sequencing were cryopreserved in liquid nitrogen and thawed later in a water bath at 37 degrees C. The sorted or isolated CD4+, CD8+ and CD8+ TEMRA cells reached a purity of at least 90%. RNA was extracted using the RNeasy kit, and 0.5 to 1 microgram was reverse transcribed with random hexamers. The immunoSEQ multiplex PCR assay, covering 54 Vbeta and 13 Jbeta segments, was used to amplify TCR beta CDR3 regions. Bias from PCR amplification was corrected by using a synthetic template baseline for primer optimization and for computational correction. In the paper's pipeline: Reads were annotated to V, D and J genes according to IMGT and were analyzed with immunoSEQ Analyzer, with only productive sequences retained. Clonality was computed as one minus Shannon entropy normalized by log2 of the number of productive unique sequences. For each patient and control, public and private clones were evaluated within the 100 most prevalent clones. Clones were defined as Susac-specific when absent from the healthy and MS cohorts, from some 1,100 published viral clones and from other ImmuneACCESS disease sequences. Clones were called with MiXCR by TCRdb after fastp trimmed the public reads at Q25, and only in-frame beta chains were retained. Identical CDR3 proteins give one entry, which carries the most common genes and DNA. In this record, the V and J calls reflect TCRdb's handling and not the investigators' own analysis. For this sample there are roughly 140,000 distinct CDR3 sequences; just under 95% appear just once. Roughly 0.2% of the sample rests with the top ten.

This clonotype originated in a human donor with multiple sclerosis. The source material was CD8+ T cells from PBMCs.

The sequenced DNA: TGCAGTGCTAGAGATCGGGAAGGTCCCCACGAGCAGTACTTC. Its coded protein is CSARDREGPHEQYF. The V and J segments used are TRBV20-1 and TRBJ2-7, and possibly TRBD2, on 5 matching bases. The CDR3 spans 14 residues, from the cysteine through the phenylalanine. Of all the DNA, just the CDR3 is kept, 42 bases in frame from base 1. The germline V gene (reference sequence) provides CDR1 DFQATT and CDR2 SNEGSKA. V is clipped by 0 bases and J by 5 bases, and the sequence between their germline boundaries is 14 bases long.